The rows below give T cell receptor beta chains drawn from one sample of a study of cytomegalovirus exposure and HLA in healthy donors. Measured with immunoSEQ multiplex PCR; TCRdb has only the in-frame clones, and not every one. Seen here are about 160,000 clones, roughly 90% observed once, and the top ten hold 10%. The sample was PBMCs. These receptor sequences come from a woman aged 18-29 years in good health and CMV-seropositive. The CDR3 runs from the conserved cysteine through the conserved F or W. A D gene is named only where the DNA matches it firmly. A row's size may be missing; if present it is once, few, many or a size class.

V	D	size	J	CDR3	DNA
TRBV5-6	TRBD1	-	TRBJ1-1	CASSWGQFANTEAFF	TGTGCCAGCAGCTGGGGACAGTTCGCGAACACTGAAGCTTTCTTT
TRBV5-1	-	-	TRBJ1-3	CASSLTSSSGNTIYF	TGCGCCAGCAGCTTGACATCTTCCTCTGGAAACACCATATATTTT
TRBV28	-	-	TRBJ2-3	CASSLGANTDTQYF	TGTGCCAGCAGTTTAGGGGCGAATACAGATACGCAGTATTTT
TRBV9	TRBD1	-	TRBJ1-1	CASSARQGSNTEAFF	TGTGCCAGCAGCGCCCGACAGGGTTCGAACACTGAAGCTTTCTTT
TRBV7-9	TRBD1	-	TRBJ2-7	CASSPMNRGLSYEQYF	TGTGCCAGCAGCCCGATGAACAGGGGGCTCTCCTACGAGCAGTACTTC
TRBV4-3	TRBD1	-	TRBJ2-5	CASSQERDSGETQYF	TGCGCCAGCAGCCAAGAACGGGACAGCGGAGAGACCCAGTACTTC
TRBV15	-	-	TRBJ1-4	CATSTGSGDTVATNEKLFF	TGTGCCACCAGCACAGGTTCAGGGGACACAGTTGCAACTAATGAAAAACTGTTTTTT
TRBV11-3	-	once	TRBJ2-7	CASSLGRGRGGQYF	TGTGCCAGCAGCTTAGGACGCGGTAGGGGCGGGCAGTACTTC
TRBV30	TRBD1	-	TRBJ1-4	CARTSGTVDGKLFF	TGTGCCCGAACCTCCGGGACAGTAGATGGAAAACTGTTTTTT
TRBV7-3	-	-	TRBJ2-2	CASSLTAPGAGELFF	TGTGCCAGCAGCCTCACGGCCCCCGGGGCCGGGGAGCTGTTTTTT
TRBV7-3	-	-	TRBJ2-7	CASSSSSYEQYF	TGTGCCAGCAGCTCTAGCTCCTACGAGCAGTACTTC
TRBV4-3	TRBD2	once	TRBJ2-1	CASSQGPTSGIYNEQFF	TGCGCCAGCAGCCAAGGTCCGACTAGCGGGATATACAATGAGCAGTTCTTC
TRBV9	-	-	TRBJ2-1	CASSVRGDNEQFF	TGTGCCAGCAGCGTCAGGGGGGACAATGAGCAGTTCTTC
TRBV6-4	-	many	TRBJ2-1	CASSDSAGSYNEQFF	TGTGCCAGCAGTGACTCAGCGGGCTCCTACAATGAGCAGTTCTTC
TRBV6-1	TRBD1	-	TRBJ1-5	CASSAGTGRNQPQHF	TGTGCCAGCAGTGCCGGGACAGGGAGGAATCAGCCCCAGCATTTT
TRBV6-4	-	few	TRBJ2-1	CASSGQETSSYNEQFF	TGTGCCAGCAGTGGTCAGGAGACTAGCTCCTACAATGAGCAGTTCTTC
TRBV7-2	-	-	TRBJ2-7	CASSLGQAYYEQYF	TGTGCCAGCAGCTTAGGACAGGCATACTACGAGCAGTACTTC
TRBV5-1	-	-	TRBJ2-5	CASSLAEGETQYF	TGCGCCAGCAGCCTAGCTGAGGGAGAGACCCAGTACTTC
TRBV19	-	-	TRBJ2-3	CASSILISGTDTQYF	TGTGCCAGTAGTATATTGATTAGCGGCACAGATACGCAGTATTTT
TRBV7-6	TRBD1	-	TRBJ2-7	CASSQSTGTYEQYF	TGTGCCAGCAGCCAGTCGACAGGGACCTACGAGCAGTACTTC
TRBV11-2	TRBD1	-	TRBJ1-1	CASREGTVWTEAFF	TGTGCCAGCAGGGAGGGGACAGTTTGGACTGAAGCTTTCTTT
TRBV19	-	-	TRBJ2-1	CATRLNEQFF	TGTGCCACCAGGTTGAATGAGCAGTTCTTC
TRBV5-1	-	once	TRBJ2-7	CASSSDPQGTYEQYF	TGCGCCAGCAGCTCAGACCCCCAGGGAACCTACGAGCAGTACTTC
TRBV9	TRBD2	-	TRBJ2-1	CASARVARSSGDNEQFF	TGTGCCAGCGCAAGGGTCGCTAGATCCAGCGGGGACAATGAGCAGTTCTTC
TRBV5-1	-	few	TRBJ1-5	CASSLAGGPQPQHF	TGCGCCAGCAGCTTGGCCGGGGGTCCTCAGCCCCAGCATTTT
TRBV28	-	-	TRBJ1-4	CASSLTGTYEKLFF	TGTGCCAGCAGTCTCACCGGGACATATGAAAAACTGTTTTTT
TRBV28	-	-	TRBJ1-5	CASSFSGGRNQPQHF	TGTGCCAGCAGTTTTAGCGGGGGAAGGAATCAGCCCCAGCATTTT
TRBV7-2	TRBD2	-	TRBJ2-1	CASSLLAGDNNEQFF	TGTGCCAGCAGCCTCCTAGCGGGGGACAACAATGAGCAGTTCTTC
TRBV29-1	TRBD1	-	TRBJ2-7	CSVQQGQGYEQYF	TGCAGCGTTCAGCAGGGACAGGGATACGAGCAGTACTTC
TRBV9	-	few	TRBJ1-1	CASTPGRGWSTEAFF	TGTGCCAGCACCCCTGGAAGGGGTTGGAGCACTGAAGCTTTCTTT
TRBV21-1	-	-	TRBJ1-1	CASRQGYTEAFF	TGTGCCAGCCGACAGGGGTATACTGAAGCTTTCTTT
TRBV7-8	-	-	TRBJ2-7	CASSLPVGGNEQYF	TGTGCCAGCAGCCTCCCTGTCGGCGGTAACGAGCAGTACTTC
TRBV6-6	-	-	TRBJ2-1	CASSYRDWYNEQFF	TGTGCCAGCAGTTATAGGGACTGGTACAATGAGCAGTTCTTC
TRBV15	TRBD1	-	TRBJ2-2	CATSRAGGTGELFF	TGTGCCACCAGCAGAGCAGGGGGCACCGGGGAGCTGTTTTTT
TRBV4-2	-	-	TRBJ1-1	CASSQVGALPAAFF	TGTGCCAGCAGCCAAGTCGGTGCCCTACCCGCGGCTTTCTTT
TRBV18	-	once	TRBJ1-3	CASSPDSDSGNTIYF	TGTGCCAGCTCACCGGACTCAGACTCTGGAAACACCATATATTTT
TRBV7-7	-	-	TRBJ2-2	CASRLGGRTNTGELFF	TGTGCTAGCCGCCTCGGGGGGCGTACGAACACCGGGGAGCTGTTTTTT
TRBV28	-	-	TRBJ1-2	CASTTGRGGYGYTF	TGTGCCAGCACCACGGGGAGGGGAGGCTATGGCTACACCTTC
TRBV10-1	-	-	TRBJ2-2	CASRMERDTGELFF	TGCGCCAGCCGAATGGAGAGGGACACCGGGGAGCTGTTTTTT
TRBV29-1	-	-	TRBJ2-7	CSVAGGEIREQYF	TGCAGCGTTGCTGGGGGCGAGATTCGCGAGCAGTACTTC
TRBV27	-	-	TRBJ2-2	CASSRDSNTGELFF	TGTGCCAGCAGCCGGGACTCAAACACCGGGGAGCTGTTTTTT
TRBV7-6	-	-	TRBJ2-2	CASSSLGGSGGNTGELFF	TGTGCCAGCAGCTCTTTGGGCGGTAGCGGAGGAAACACCGGGGAGCTGTTTTTT